The 26 T cell receptor beta chains in this list originate from one sample, sequenced in a study of cytomegalovirus exposure and HLA in healthy donors. Here immunoSEQ multiplex PCR was the method, and the copy in TCRdb shows in-frame clones only, minus some. The repertoire holds some 330,000 clones, with around 86% as singletons. The sample consisted of PBMCs. The source of these receptors is a young woman in good health and CMV-seronegative.

CDR3 residues: CASSGLATTNEKLFF. CDR3 in DNA: TGTGCCAGTAGCGGGTTAGCGACAACTAATGAAAAACTGTTTTTT. This chain links TRBV19 with TRBJ1-4; D uncertain. The V gene lost 6 bases and the J gene lost 0 bases, with 11 bases spanning the gap. The CDR3 totals 15 residues. Germline V gives CDR1 LNHDA, CDR2 SQIVND (reference sequence).

In this sample, this clone turned up a few times. This chain connects TRBV28 to TRBJ2-7; 9 nucleotides line up with TRBD2. There are 15 residues in the CDR3. V dropped 4 bases and J dropped 6; count of bases not matched to a gene: 10. Germline V gene lookup returns CDR1 MDHEN and CDR2 SYDVKM. The chain's CDR3 is CASSYPGLAVGEQYF. CDR3 DNA: TGTGCCAGCAGTTACCCGGGACTAGCAGTAGGCGAGCAGTACTTC.

The chain employs TRBV6-6 and TRBJ2-5, with TRBD1 identical over 8 bases. Germline-derived CDR1 and CDR2 are MNHNY and SVGAGI (reference sequence). The CDR3 totals 13 residues. V gave up 0 bases and J gave up 12 bases; unmatched junction bases: 6. The CDR3 nucleotides are TGTGCCAGCAGTTACTCGACAGGGGCCTTCGAGTACTTC. It encodes CASSYSTGAFEYF.

The rearrangement uses TRBV5-6 and TRBJ2-7, with 7 bases that match TRBD1. The CDR3 length is 15 residues. Germline values: CDR1 SGHDT, CDR2 YYEEEE. V was clipped by 2 bases and J by 1 base; unmatched bases: 6. The CDR3 protein is CASSFSQGVSYEQYF. The CDR3 region has the DNA TGTGCCAGCAGCTTCTCCCAGGGGGTGTCCTACGAGCAGTACTTC.

The chain has TRBV28 and TRBJ1-5; 8 bases align to TRBD1. The CDR3 spans 19 residues. Germline CDR1 is MDHEN and CDR2 is SYDVKM. V shed 5 bases and J 0 bases; nucleotides not matched to a gene: 15. CDR3 in DNA: TGTGCCAGCAGTCTTGCCGGACAGGGAATCCCTTATAGCAATCAGCCCCAGCATTTT. Its protein is CASSLAGQGIPYSNQPQHF.

CDR3 protein: CAWSDLQHNEQFF. For the CDR3, the DNA is TGTGCCTGGAGTGATCTACAGCACAATGAGCAGTTCTTC. The rearrangement uses TRBV30 and TRBJ2-1; D uncertain. Germline-derived CDR1 and CDR2 are GTSNPN and SVGIG (reference sequence). This CDR3 is built from 13 residues. The V and J ends lost 1 base and 5 bases respectively, with 9 bases between them.

The chain uses TRBV6-5 and TRBJ1-1, with D unclear. CDR1 and CDR2 (germline): MNHEY, SVGAGI. CDR3 size: 11 residues. Deletions cut 8 bases from V and 7 bases from J, with 11 bases between. Here the CDR3 reads CASLYRFEAFF. The CDR3 DNA reads as TGTGCCAGCCTTTATCGGTTTGAAGCTTTCTTT.

The V gene is TRBV5-4, the J gene TRBJ2-3, with 12 bases fitting TRBD2. Germline assignment: CDR1 SGHNT and CDR2 YYREEE (reference sequence). The CDR3 is 16 residues long. V lost 5 bases to trimming and J lost 6 bases; unmatched junction nucleotides: 10. This CDR3 is CASSLRLAGVLDTQYF. CDR3 sequence (DNA): TGTGCCAGCAGTTTGAGACTAGCGGGAGTTCTGGATACGCAGTATTTT.

This chain connects TRBV11-3 to TRBJ1-1; 8 bases fit TRBD1. There are 13 residues in the CDR3. CDR1 is SGHNT, CDR2 YENEEA, per germline. With 5 bases clipped from V and 3 bases from J, the junction kept 2 bases outside the gene matches. The CDR3 spells CASSDRGDTEAFF. The CDR3 bases are TGTGCCAGCAGCGACAGGGGTGACACTGAAGCTTTCTTT.

This sequence joins TRBV4-3 and TRBJ2-5; no definite D call. The CDR3 loop spans 13 amino acids. Germline V gene sequence: CDR1 LGHNA, CDR2 YSLEER. Trimming stripped 0 bases from V and 3 bases from J, with 5 bases between. CDR3: CASSQDREETQYF. CDR3 nucleotide sequence: TGCGCCAGCAGCCAAGACCGGGAAGAGACCCAGTACTTC.

The chain links TRBV5-4 to TRBJ2-5, with D perhaps TRBD2 (7 bases). This CDR3 is 14 amino acids long. Germline values: CDR1 SGHNT, CDR2 YYREEE (reference sequence). Trimming pared 5 bases from V and 4 bases from J, leaving 15 bases between. CDR3 bases: TGTGCCAGCAGTAAGGGGGGGGGAGCAGAGACCCAGTACTTC. Translation gives CASSKGGGAETQYF.

The V call is TRBV6-5, the J call TRBJ1-2; 7 nucleotides agree with TRBD1. The CDR3 contains 15 residues. V lost 4 bases and J lost 4; bases outside the gene matches: 9. Germline values: CDR1 MNHEY, CDR2 SVGAGI. CDR3 region: CASSSPQGQVYGYTF. Here the CDR3 DNA reads TGTGCCAGCAGTTCTCCTCAAGGACAGGTCTATGGCTACACCTTC.

This clone was found a few times. The chain recombines TRBV2 with TRBJ2-3; 11 nucleotides align to TRBD2. Looked up from germline, CDR1 is SNHLY and CDR2 is FYNNEI. V dropped 9 bases and J dropped 2; count of bases not matched to a gene: 16. CDR3 length: 18 residues. The CDR3 reads CASTGTSGTIFYTDTQYF. The CDR3 nucleotides read TGTGCCAGTACCGGGACTAGCGGAACTATATTCTACACAGATACGCAGTATTTT.

The chain recombines TRBV18 with TRBJ2-5, with 7 bases matching TRBD2. Looked up from germline, CDR1 is KGHSH and CDR2 is LQKENI. Trimming removed 1 base from V and 5 bases from J; junction bases left unmatched: 1. The CDR3 covers 13 residues. The chain's CDR3 is CASSPREGETQYF. The CDR3 DNA reads as TGTGCCAGCTCACCACGGGAGGGGGAGACCCAGTACTTC.

In its sample, this clone was seen a few times. The gene calls are TRBV6-5 and TRBJ2-7; 7 nucleotides line up with TRBD1. The CDR3 extends over 13 amino acids. V was pared by 4 bases and J by 0 bases, with 0 bases of the junction left unmatched. Germline assignment: CDR1 MNHEY and CDR2 SVGAGI. CDR3 protein: CASSWDSSYEQYF. Here the CDR3 DNA reads TGTGCCAGCAGTTGGGACAGCTCCTACGAGCAGTACTTC.

The chain joins TRBV4-3 to TRBJ2-2; D gene uncertain. Trimming left V 1 base short and J 1 base short, with 10 bases between. The CDR3 has 16 residues. Looked up from germline, CDR1 is LGHNA and CDR2 is YSLEER. CDR3 bases: TGCGCCAGCAGCCAAGGTCTGGGCCTGAACACCGGGGAGCTGTTTTTT. It specifies CASSQGLGLNTGELFF.

The rearrangement links TRBV30 to TRBJ2-1; 16 nucleotides agree with TRBD2. The CDR3 is 17 amino acids. The V and J ends lost 6 bases and 4 bases, in that order; junction bases with no gene match: 9. Germline-derived CDR1 and CDR2 are GTSNPN and SVGIG (reference sequence). This CDR3 reads CACTPEGLAGGYNEQFF. The CDR3 DNA reads TGTGCCTGTACCCCTGAGGGACTAGCGGGAGGGTACAATGAGCAGTTCTTC.

The V and J genes are TRBV4-3 and TRBJ2-2; D is undetermined. Trimming took off 1 base at V and 4 bases at J, with 16 bases between the two ends. Germline values: CDR1 LGHNA, CDR2 YSLEER. The CDR3 is made up of 17 amino acids. As DNA, the CDR3 is TGCGCCAGCAGCCAAGTGCCCCAGACTCCCCCCACCGGGGAGCTGTTTTTT. This translates into CASSQVPQTPPTGELFF.

The rearrangement links TRBV6-6 to TRBJ2-1; 7 positions match TRBD2. This CDR3 contains 15 residues. V shed 8 bases, J shed 1 base, and the junction held 8 bases outside the gene matches. CDR1 and CDR2 (germline): MNHNY, SVGAGI (reference sequence). CDR3 sequence reads: CASRNLADSYNEQFF. CDR3 DNA sequence: TGTGCCAGCCGTAACCTAGCGGATTCCTACAATGAGCAGTTCTTC.

The chain carries TRBV28 and TRBJ1-5; weak D call: TRBD1 (5 bases). CDR3 length: 11 amino acids. The V gene's germline CDR1 is MDHEN and CDR2 SYDVKM. Deletions cut 10 bases from V and 6 bases from J, with 10 bases between. CDR3 DNA: TGTGCCACCAATCAGGGTCAGCCCCAGCATTTT. This gives the protein CATNQGQPQHF.

V gene TRBV5-1 combines with J gene TRBJ2-7, with 8 bases fitting TRBD1. CDR1 and CDR2 (germline): SGHRS, YFSETQ. CDR3 length: 13 residues. Trimming removed 2 bases from V and 7 bases from J; junction bases left unmatched: 5. In DNA, the CDR3 is TGCGCCAGCAGCTTCCAGGGGGCGGGGGAGCAGTACTTC. Protein product: CASSFQGAGEQYF.

This sequence joins TRBV9 and TRBJ1-4; the D gene is possibly TRBD1 (5 bases). The CDR3 loop spans 14 amino acids. Germline assignment: CDR1 SGDLS and CDR2 YYNGEE. V lost 0 bases, J lost 7 bases, and 10 bases lay in between. CDR3 nucleotide sequence: TGTGCCAGCAGCGTAGGGGGGGTAGGTGAAAAACTGTTTTTT. It is translated as CASSVGGVGEKLFF.

Regarding this clone: Other DNA variants within this sample encode the same CDR3. The genes are TRBV5-1 and TRBJ1-1; D gene unclear. V was trimmed by 2 bases and J by 5 bases, leaving 10 bases between them. Germline V CDR1 and CDR2: SGHRS, YFSETQ. CDR3 length: 13 amino acids. CDR3 sequence: CASSLGRGTEAFF. The CDR3 DNA sequence: TGCGCCAGCAGCTTAGGTAGAGGTACTGAAGCTTTCTTT.

CDR3 residues: CATSTGTSAYNEQFF. Written as DNA, the CDR3 is TGTGCCACGTCAACCGGGACTAGCGCTTACAATGAGCAGTTCTTC. The chain joins TRBV5-4 to TRBJ2-1; 10 nucleotides agree with TRBD2. The CDR3 has 15 residues. V lost 9 bases and J lost 4; bases outside the gene matches: 10. Germline V gene sequence: CDR1 SGHNT, CDR2 YYREEE (reference sequence).

This clone was observed a few times. V usage is TRBV19 and J usage is TRBJ1-5; D possibly corresponds to TRBD1 (6 bases). The CDR3 extends over 14 amino acids. Trimming pared 10 bases from V and 0 bases from J, leaving 13 bases between. Per the germline V gene, CDR1 is LNHDA and CDR2 is SQIVND (reference sequence). Here the CDR3 DNA reads TGTGCCACCAGGACAGACTATAGCAATCAGCCCCAGCATTTT. This encodes CATRTDYSNQPQHF. Filled out from reference TRBV19 and TRBJ1-5, the complete variable domain reads DGGITQSPKYLFRKEGQNVTLSCEQNLNHDAMYWYRQDPGQGLRLIYYSQIVNDFQKGDIAEGYSVSREKKESFPLTVTSAQKNPTAFYLCATRTDYSNQPQHFGDGTRLSIL.

The chain couples TRBV4-1 to TRBJ2-3, with a tentative D call TRBD1 (6 bases). CDR3 length: 13 amino acids. V dropped 3 bases and J dropped 4 bases, with 8 bases sitting between them. Germline V CDR1 and CDR2: MGHRA, YSYEKL. The CDR3 here is CASSQGAPDTQYF. Written as DNA, the CDR3 is TGCGCCAGCAGCCAGGGGGCCCCAGATACGCAGTATTTT.